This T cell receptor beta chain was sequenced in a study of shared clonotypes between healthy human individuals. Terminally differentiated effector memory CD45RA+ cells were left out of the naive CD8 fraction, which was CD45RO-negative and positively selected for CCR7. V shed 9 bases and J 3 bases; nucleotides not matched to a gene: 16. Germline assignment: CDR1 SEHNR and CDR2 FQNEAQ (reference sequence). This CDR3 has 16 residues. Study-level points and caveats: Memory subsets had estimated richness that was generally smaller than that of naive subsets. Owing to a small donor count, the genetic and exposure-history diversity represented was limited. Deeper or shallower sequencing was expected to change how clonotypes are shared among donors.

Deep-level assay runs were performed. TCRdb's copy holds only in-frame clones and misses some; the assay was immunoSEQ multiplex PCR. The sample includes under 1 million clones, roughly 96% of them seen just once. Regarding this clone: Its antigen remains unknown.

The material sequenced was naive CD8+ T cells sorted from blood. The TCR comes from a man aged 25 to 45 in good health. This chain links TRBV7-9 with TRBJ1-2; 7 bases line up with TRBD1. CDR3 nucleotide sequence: TGTGCCAGTATACACCGACACCAGGGGGTTTACTATGGCTACACCTTC. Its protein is CASIHRHQGVYYGYTF.